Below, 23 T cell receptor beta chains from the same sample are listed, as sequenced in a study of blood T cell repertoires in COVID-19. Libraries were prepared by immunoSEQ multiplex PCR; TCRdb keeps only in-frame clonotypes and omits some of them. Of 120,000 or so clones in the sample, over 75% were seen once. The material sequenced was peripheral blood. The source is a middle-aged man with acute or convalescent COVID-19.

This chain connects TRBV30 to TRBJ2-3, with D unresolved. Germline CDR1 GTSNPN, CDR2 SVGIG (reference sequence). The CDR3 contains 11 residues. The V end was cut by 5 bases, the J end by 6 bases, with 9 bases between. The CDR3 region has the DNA TGTGCCTGGGGTGACCGGGATACGCAGTATTTT. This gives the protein CAWGDRDTQYF.

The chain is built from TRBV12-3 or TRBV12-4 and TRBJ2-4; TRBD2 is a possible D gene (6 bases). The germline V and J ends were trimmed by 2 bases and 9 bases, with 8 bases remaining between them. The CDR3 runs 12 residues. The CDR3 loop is CASSLNGGIQYF. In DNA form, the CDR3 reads TGTGCCAGCAGTTTAAACGGGGGCATTCAGTACTTC.

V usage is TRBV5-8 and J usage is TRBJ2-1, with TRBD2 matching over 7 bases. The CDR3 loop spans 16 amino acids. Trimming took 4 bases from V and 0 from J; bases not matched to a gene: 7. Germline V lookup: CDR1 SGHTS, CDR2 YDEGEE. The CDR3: CASSGKRGLSYNEQFF. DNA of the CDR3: TGTGCCAGCAGCGGGAAGCGGGGCCTCTCCTACAATGAGCAGTTCTTC. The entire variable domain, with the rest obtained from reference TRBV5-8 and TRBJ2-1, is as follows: EAGVTQSPTHLIKTRGQQATLRCSPISGHTSVYWYQQALGLGLQFLLWYDEGEERNRGNFPPRFSGRQFPNYSSELNVNALELEDSALYLCASSGKRGLSYNEQFFGPGTRLTVL.

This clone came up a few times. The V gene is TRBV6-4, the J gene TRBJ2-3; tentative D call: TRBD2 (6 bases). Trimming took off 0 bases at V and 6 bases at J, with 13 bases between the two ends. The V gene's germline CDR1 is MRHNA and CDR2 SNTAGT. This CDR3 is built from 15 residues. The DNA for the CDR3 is TGTGCCAGCAGTGACTCGCCCGGGAGCGTTGATACGCAGTATTTT. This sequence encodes CASSDSPGSVDTQYF.

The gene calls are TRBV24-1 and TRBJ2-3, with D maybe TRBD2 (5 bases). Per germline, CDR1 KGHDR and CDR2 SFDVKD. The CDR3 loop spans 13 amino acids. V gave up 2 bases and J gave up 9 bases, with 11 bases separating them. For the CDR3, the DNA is TGTGCCACCAGTGATTCGGTCCCGGGAACGCAGTATTTT. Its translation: CATSDSVPGTQYF.

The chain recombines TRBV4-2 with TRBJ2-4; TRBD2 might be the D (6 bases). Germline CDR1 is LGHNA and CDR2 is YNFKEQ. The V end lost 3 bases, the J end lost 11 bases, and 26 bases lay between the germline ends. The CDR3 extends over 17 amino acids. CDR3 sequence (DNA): TGTGCCAGCAGCCAGGTTAGCGGCTTCTCCATATTAGGCCTTCAGTACTTC. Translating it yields CASSQVSGFSILGLQYF.

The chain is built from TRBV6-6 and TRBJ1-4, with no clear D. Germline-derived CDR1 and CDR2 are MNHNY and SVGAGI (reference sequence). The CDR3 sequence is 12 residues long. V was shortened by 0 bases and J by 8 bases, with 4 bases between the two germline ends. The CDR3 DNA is TGTGCCAGCAGTTACTCCGGGGAAAAACTGTTTTTT. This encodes CASSYSGEKLFF.

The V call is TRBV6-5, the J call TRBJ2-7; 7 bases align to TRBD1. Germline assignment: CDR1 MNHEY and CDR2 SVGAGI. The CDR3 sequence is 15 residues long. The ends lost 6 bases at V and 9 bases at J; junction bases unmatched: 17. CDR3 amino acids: CASSSPGQSLPWQYF. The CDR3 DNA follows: TGTGCCAGCAGCTCGCCGGGACAGTCTCTCCCTTGGCAGTACTTC.

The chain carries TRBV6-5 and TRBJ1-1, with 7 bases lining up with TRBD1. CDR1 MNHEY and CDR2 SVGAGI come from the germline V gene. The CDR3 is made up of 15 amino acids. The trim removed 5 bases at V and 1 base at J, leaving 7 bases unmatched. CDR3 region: CASSPVDRANTEAFF. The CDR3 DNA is TGTGCCAGCAGTCCTGTCGACAGGGCGAACACTGAAGCTTTCTTT.

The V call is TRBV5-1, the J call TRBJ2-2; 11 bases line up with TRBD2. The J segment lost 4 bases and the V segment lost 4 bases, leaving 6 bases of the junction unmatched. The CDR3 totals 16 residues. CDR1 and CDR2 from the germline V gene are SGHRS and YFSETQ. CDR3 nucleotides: TGCGCCAGCAGCCCCATAGCGGGAGGGGGCACCGGGGAGCTGTTTTTT. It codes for CASSPIAGGGTGELFF.

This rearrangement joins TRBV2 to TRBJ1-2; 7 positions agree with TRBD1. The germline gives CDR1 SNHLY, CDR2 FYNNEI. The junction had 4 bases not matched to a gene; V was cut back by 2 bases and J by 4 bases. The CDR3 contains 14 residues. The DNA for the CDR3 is TGTGCCAGCAGTGAACCCAACAGGGGCTATGGCTACACCTTC. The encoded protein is CASSEPNRGYGYTF.

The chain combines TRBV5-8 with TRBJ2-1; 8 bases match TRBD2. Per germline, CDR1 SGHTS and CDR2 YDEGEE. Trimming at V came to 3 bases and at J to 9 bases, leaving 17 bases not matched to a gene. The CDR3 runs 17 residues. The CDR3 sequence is CASSSPLVAGIPSEQFF. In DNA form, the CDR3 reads TGTGCCAGCAGCTCCCCTCTCGTAGCGGGAATACCTAGTGAGCAGTTCTTC. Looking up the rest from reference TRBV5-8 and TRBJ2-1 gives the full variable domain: EAGVTQSPTHLIKTRGQQATLRCSPISGHTSVYWYQQALGLGLQFLLWYDEGEERNRGNFPPRFSGRQFPNYSSELNVNALELEDSALYLCASSSPLVAGIPSEQFFGPGTRLTVL.

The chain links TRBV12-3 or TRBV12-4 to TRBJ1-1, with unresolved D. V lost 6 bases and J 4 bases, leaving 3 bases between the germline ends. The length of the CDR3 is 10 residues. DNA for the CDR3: TGTGCCAGCAGCGGCACTGAAGCTTTCTTT. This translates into CASSGTEAFF.

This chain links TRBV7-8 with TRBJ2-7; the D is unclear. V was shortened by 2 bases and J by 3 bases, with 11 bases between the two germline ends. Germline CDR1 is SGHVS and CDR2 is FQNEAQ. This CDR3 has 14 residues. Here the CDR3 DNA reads TGTGCCAGCAGCTTAAGGCAACAGAGCTACGAGCAGTACTTC. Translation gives CASSLRQQSYEQYF.

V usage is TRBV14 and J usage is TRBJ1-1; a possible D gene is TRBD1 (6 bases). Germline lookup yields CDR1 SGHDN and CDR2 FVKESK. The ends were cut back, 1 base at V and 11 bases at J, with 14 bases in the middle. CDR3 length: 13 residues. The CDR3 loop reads CASSQAGARKAFF. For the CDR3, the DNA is TGTGCCAGCAGCCAAGCAGGGGCCAGGAAGGCTTTCTTT.

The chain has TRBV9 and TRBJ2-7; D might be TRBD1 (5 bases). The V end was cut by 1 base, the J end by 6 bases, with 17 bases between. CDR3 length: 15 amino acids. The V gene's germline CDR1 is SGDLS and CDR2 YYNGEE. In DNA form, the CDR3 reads TGTGCCAGCAGCGTATCGCCGCAGGGTTACGGCGAGCAGTACTTC. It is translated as CASSVSPQGYGEQYF.

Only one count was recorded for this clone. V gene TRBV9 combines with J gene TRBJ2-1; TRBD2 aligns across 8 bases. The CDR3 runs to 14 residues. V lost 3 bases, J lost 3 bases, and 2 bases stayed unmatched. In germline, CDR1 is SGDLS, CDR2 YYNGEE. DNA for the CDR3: TGTGCCAGCAGCGGCAGCGGGAGCTACAATGAGCAGTTCTTC. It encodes CASSGSGSYNEQFF.

The CDR3 nucleotides read TGTGCCAGCAGCTTCAGCGGGAGGGAAACAGATACGCAGTATTTT. The encoded protein is CASSFSGRETDTQYF. The rearrangement links TRBV7-2 to TRBJ2-3, with 10 bases that match TRBD2. Germline V lookup: CDR1 SGHTA, CDR2 FQGNSA. With 3 bases clipped from V and 3 bases from J, the junction kept 3 bases outside the gene matches. The CDR3 runs 15 residues.

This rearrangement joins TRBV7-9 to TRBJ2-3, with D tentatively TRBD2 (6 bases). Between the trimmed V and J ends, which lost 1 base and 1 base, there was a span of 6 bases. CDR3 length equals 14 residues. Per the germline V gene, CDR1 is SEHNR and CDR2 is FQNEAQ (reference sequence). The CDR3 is CASSLVAGTDTQYF. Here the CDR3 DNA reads TGTGCCAGCAGCTTAGTAGCGGGCACAGATACGCAGTATTTT.

The CDR3, as DNA: TGCGCCAGCAGCCCAGGGGGAAGGGCCAATGAGCAGTTCTTC. Residues: CASSPGGRANEQFF. This sequence joins TRBV5-1 and TRBJ2-1; TRBD1 matches at 7 bases. Germline V lookup: CDR1 SGHRS, CDR2 YFSETQ. The CDR3 has 14 residues. V dropped 4 bases and J dropped 6; count of bases not matched to a gene: 7. The full variable domain, completed using reference TRBV5-1 and TRBJ2-1, is KAGVTQTPRYLIKTRGQQVTLSCSPISGHRSVSWYQQTPGQGLQFLFEYFSETQRNKGNFPGRFSGRQFSNSRSEMNVSTLELGDSALYLCASSPGGRANEQFFGPGTRLTVL.

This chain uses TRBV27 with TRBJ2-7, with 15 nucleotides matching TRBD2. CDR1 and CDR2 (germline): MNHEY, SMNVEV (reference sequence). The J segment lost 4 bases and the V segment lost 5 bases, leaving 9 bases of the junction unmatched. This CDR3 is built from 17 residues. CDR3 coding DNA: TGTGCCAGCAGTCCATTAGGGGGACTAGCGGGGGGATACGAGCAGTACTTC. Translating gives CASSPLGGLAGGYEQYF.

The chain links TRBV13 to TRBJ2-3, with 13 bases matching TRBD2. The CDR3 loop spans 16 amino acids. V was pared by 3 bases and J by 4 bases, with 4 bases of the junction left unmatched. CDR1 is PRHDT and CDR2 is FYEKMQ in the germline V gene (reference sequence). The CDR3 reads CASSLQTSGRSDTQYF. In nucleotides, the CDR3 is TGTGCCAGCAGCTTGCAGACTAGCGGGAGGTCAGATACGCAGTATTTT.

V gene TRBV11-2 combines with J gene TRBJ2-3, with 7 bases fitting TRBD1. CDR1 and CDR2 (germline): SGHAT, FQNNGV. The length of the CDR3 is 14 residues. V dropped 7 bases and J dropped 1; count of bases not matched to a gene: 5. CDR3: CASNRDRGTDTQYF. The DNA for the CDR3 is TGTGCCAGCAACCGGGACAGAGGCACAGATACGCAGTATTTT.